These 18 T cell receptor beta chains came from one sample sequenced in a study of cytomegalovirus exposure and HLA in healthy donors. In the PCR, 60 Vbeta and 13 Jbeta primers were used. Sequenced by immunoSEQ multiplex PCR; TCRdb stores in-frame clones only, minus some. This sample's table has 45,000 to 50,000 clones. The sequenced sample consisted of PBMCs. These receptors were taken from a male donor in good health and CMV-seronegative.

The genes are TRBV9 and TRBJ1-1; D call uncertain. Trimming took off 6 bases at V and 5 bases at J, with 11 bases between the two ends. The CDR3 runs to 12 residues. The V gene's germline CDR1 is SGDLS and CDR2 YYNGEE. As DNA, the CDR3 is TGTGCCAGCACCGCGGTGAGAACTGAAGCTTTCTTT. Amino acids: CASTAVRTEAFF.

The chain is built from TRBV28 and TRBJ1-1, with 8 bases that match TRBD1. In germline, CDR1 is MDHEN, CDR2 SYDVKM. Unmatched junction bases numbered 5, after V lost 4 bases and J lost 1 base. The CDR3 runs 15 residues. The CDR3 sequence: CASSSPQGGNTEAFF. CDR3 nucleotides: TGTGCCAGCAGTTCCCCACAGGGGGGGAACACTGAAGCTTTCTTT. The variable domain in full, with the rest retrieved from reference TRBV28 and TRBJ1-1, is DVKVTQSSRYLVKRTGEKVFLECVQDMDHENMFWYRQDPGLGLRLIYFSYDVKMKEKGDIPEGYSVSREKKERFSLILESASTNQTSMYLCASSSPQGGNTEAFFGQGTRLTVV.

The chain combines TRBV15 with TRBJ2-6; the D is unclear. The V gene lost 3 bases and the J gene lost 4 bases, with 10 bases spanning the gap. CDR1 is LNHNV, CDR2 YYDKDF, per germline (reference sequence). The CDR3 loop spans 15 amino acids. In DNA form, the CDR3 reads TGTGCCACCAGCAGCTCACACGAAGGGGCCAACGTCCTGACTTTC. Its translation is CATSSSHEGANVLTF. Drawing the rest from reference TRBV15 and TRBJ2-6, the complete variable domain is DAMVIQNPRYQVTQFGKPVTLSCSQTLNHNVMYWYQQKSSQAPKLLFHYYDKDFNNEADTPDNFQSRRPNTSFCFLDIRSPGLGDTAMYLCATSSSHEGANVLTFGAGSRLTVL.

The chain carries TRBV6-5 and TRBJ2-2; D is ambiguous. The ends were cut back, 2 bases at V and 4 bases at J, with 8 bases in the middle. This CDR3 region has 14 residues. Germline assignment: CDR1 MNHEY and CDR2 SVGAGI. CDR3 amino acids: CASSYKLTTGELFF. The CDR3 coding sequence is TGTGCCAGCAGTTACAAGCTTACCACCGGGGAGCTGTTTTTT.

The chain uses TRBV7-2 and TRBJ2-1, with D perhaps matching TRBD2 (5 bases). CDR3 size: 15 residues. Per the germline V gene, CDR1 is SGHTA and CDR2 is FQGNSA. V was trimmed by 2 bases and J by 2 bases, leaving 10 bases between them. The CDR3 protein is CASSLRGSAYNEQFF. Written as DNA, the CDR3 is TGTGCCAGCAGCTTACGGGGATCAGCCTACAATGAGCAGTTCTTC.

This chain uses TRBV5-1 with TRBJ1-2; no reliable D call. Germline CDR1 SGHRS, CDR2 YFSETQ. Trimming took off 2 bases at V and 6 bases at J, with 17 bases between the two ends. CDR3 length: 15 residues. In nucleotides, the CDR3 is TGCGCCAGCAGCTTAGCATTGGACTCCCCAAATGGCTACACCTTC. Translation gives CASSLALDSPNGYTF.

The chain recombines TRBV13 with TRBJ2-2; no clear D. CDR1 PRHDT and CDR2 FYEKMQ come from the germline V gene (reference sequence). Trimming left V 4 bases short and J 0 bases short, with 12 bases between. The CDR3 consists of 16 residues. The CDR3 bases are TGTGCCAGCAGCTCCGTAATTTCTTCGAACACCGGGGAGCTGTTTTTT. As protein: CASSSVISSNTGELFF. Full variable domain (remainder filled in from reference TRBV13 and TRBJ2-2): AAGVIQSPRHLIKEKRETATLKCYPIPRHDTVYWYQQGPGQDPQFLISFYEKMQSDKGSIPDRFSAQQFSDYHSELNMSSLELGDSALYFCASSSVISSNTGELFFGEGSRLTVL.

The CDR3 here is CASSQDPGGGRNYGYTF. The CDR3 DNA reads TGTGCCAGCAGCCAAGACCCGGGGGGCGGAAGAAACTATGGCTACACCTTC. This chain uses TRBV4-2 with TRBJ1-2; maybe TRBD1 (6 bases). The CDR3 length is 17 residues. Trimming left V 0 bases short and J 2 bases short, with 16 bases between. The V gene's germline CDR1 is LGHNA and CDR2 YNFKEQ.

V and J are TRBV2 and TRBJ1-6; tentative D call: TRBD1 (5 bases). V gave up 6 bases and J gave up 7 bases, with 19 bases separating them. Germline V lookup: CDR1 SNHLY, CDR2 FYNNEI. This CDR3 is built from 16 residues. CDR3 sequence (DNA): TGTGCCAGCAGGAAGCGGGGACGGACGGGCAATTCACCCCTCCACTTT. Translated: CASRKRGRTGNSPLHF.

The chain has TRBV4-3 and TRBJ2-7; TRBD2 is a possible D gene (5 bases). The germline V gene encodes CDR1 LGHNA and CDR2 YSLEER. The length of the CDR3 is 17 residues. With 4 bases removed from V and 5 bases from J, the gap between germline ends came to 24 bases. The CDR3: CASSLMPLSSRGDEQYF. As DNA, the CDR3 is TGCGCCAGCAGCCTAATGCCCCTGAGTAGCCGGGGAGACGAGCAGTACTTC.

The chain joins TRBV30 to TRBJ1-5; D is unclear. Per the germline V gene, CDR1 is GTSNPN and CDR2 is SVGIG (reference sequence). The CDR3 sequence is 14 residues long. V lost 0 bases and J 3 bases, leaving 9 bases between the germline ends. The CDR3 protein is CAWSVSGDNQPQHF. In nucleotides, the CDR3 is TGTGCCTGGAGTGTGTCCGGGGACAATCAGCCCCAGCATTTT.

This chain links TRBV9 with TRBJ2-3, with 7 bases fitting TRBD1. The J segment lost 4 bases and the V segment lost 3 bases, leaving 5 bases of the junction unmatched. CDR3 length: 14 amino acids. Germline CDR1 reads SGDLS; CDR2 reads YYNGEE. The CDR3 coding sequence is TGTGCCAGCAGCGAGAGAGGGGGCTCAGATACGCAGTATTTT. It codes for CASSERGGSDTQYF.

The V gene is TRBV9, the J gene TRBJ2-1, with 11 bases matching TRBD2. Germline CDR1 SGDLS, CDR2 YYNGEE. This CDR3 spans 15 amino acids. The J segment lost 9 bases and the V segment lost 0 bases, leaving 5 bases of the junction unmatched. In DNA form, the CDR3 reads TGTGCCAGCAGCGTAGTACTAGCGGGGGAGGCTGAGCAGTTCTTC. Protein sequence: CASSVVLAGEAEQFF. The full variable domain, completed using reference TRBV9 and TRBJ2-1, is DSGVTQTPKHLITATGQRVTLRCSPRSGDLSVYWYQQSLDQGLQFLIQYYNGEERAKGNILERFSAQQFPDLHSELNLSSLELGDSALYFCASSVVLAGEAEQFFGPGTRLTVL.

The V gene is TRBV5-8, the J gene TRBJ2-7, with D tentatively TRBD2 (5 bases). The CDR3 spans 13 residues. Trimming took 1 base from V and 5 from J, leaving 10 bases between them. Germline V lookup: CDR1 SGHTS, CDR2 YDEGEE. For the CDR3, the DNA is TGTGCCAGCAGCTTGAGCGGTACCCACGAGCAGTACTTC. As protein: CASSLSGTHEQYF.

The chain links TRBV7-9 to TRBJ2-5; perhaps TRBD1 as D (5 bases). V lost 8 bases and J lost 5, with 15 bases in between. The CDR3 extends over 13 amino acids. CDR1 SEHNR and CDR2 FQNEAQ come from the germline V gene (reference sequence). DNA of the CDR3: TGTGCCAGCCGCCTAAGGGGCTACGAGACCCAGTACTTC. This codes for CASRLRGYETQYF.

V is TRBV7-9 and J is TRBJ2-7, with 8 nucleotides matching TRBD1. CDR3 length equals 14 residues. Germline-derived CDR1 and CDR2 are SEHNR and FQNEAQ (reference sequence). J gave up 2 bases and V 3 bases, and 3 bases lay outside the gene matches. CDR3 loop: CASSFGRGPYEQYF. DNA for the CDR3: TGTGCCAGCAGCTTCGGCAGGGGGCCCTACGAGCAGTACTTC.

The chain employs TRBV7-2 and TRBJ2-5; D remains ambiguous. Germline V gene lookup returns CDR1 SGHTA and CDR2 FQGNSA. CDR3 length: 13 amino acids. Trimming left V 3 bases short and J 2 bases short, with 7 bases between. The CDR3 nucleotides are TGTGCCAGCAGCTTCAGATATCAAGAGACCCAGTACTTC. Its protein product is CASSFRYQETQYF. The whole variable domain, remainder taken from reference TRBV7-2 and TRBJ2-5, is GAGVSQSPSNKVTEKGKDVELRCDPISGHTALYWYRQSLGQGLEFLIYFQGNSAPDKSGLPSDRFSAERTGGSVSTLTIQRTQQEDSAVYLCASSFRYQETQYFGPGTRLLVL.

The chain has TRBV30 and TRBJ2-7; 12 bases align to TRBD2. Trimming at V came to 0 bases and at J to 3 bases, leaving 6 bases not matched to a gene. CDR1 is GTSNPN, CDR2 SVGIG, per germline (reference sequence). This CDR3 is 16 amino acids long. CDR3 sequence reads: CAWSVPTSGGFYEQYF. CDR3 DNA sequence: TGTGCCTGGAGTGTCCCTACTAGCGGGGGGTTCTACGAGCAGTACTTC.